The T cell receptor beta chain described here comes from a study of blood T cell repertoires in COVID-19. Study context: There were acute and convalescent COVID-19 samples, and they came from the United States, Italy and Spain. PBMCs, B-cell-depleted T cells, or T cells were the source of the cDNA or gDNA that made up the material.

The CDR3 is 15 amino acids. Trimming took off 6 bases at V and 3 bases at J, with 14 bases between the two ends. Germline loops: CDR1 MNHEY, CDR2 SVGEGT. Methods used by the authors: For nucleated cells, counts were estimated from reference gene primer amplification. The table came from immunoSEQ multiplex PCR; TCRdb's copy has only in-frame clones and leaves some out. The V and J calls and clone size were taken over from that table, and D and trimming were inferred from the DNA. Of 130,000 to 150,000 clones in the sample, approximately 80% were seen once. This TCR came from an elderly woman in a cohort sampled during active or convalescent COVID-19. The sequenced sample consisted of peripheral blood. The V gene is TRBV6-2 or TRBV6-3, the J gene TRBJ2-2; weak D call: TRBD2 (5 bases). CDR3 protein: CASSSTTSHTGELFF. The CDR3 region has the DNA TGTGCCAGCAGCTCGACTACGAGTCACACCGGGGAGCTGTTTTTT.